These T cell receptor beta chains were read from a single sample in a study of post-analysis software for immune sequencing data. Via MiXCR, TCRdb re-called the PCR reads, giving one row per CDR3 protein. The repertoire consists of about 540,000 distinct CDR3 sequences, with around 31% occurring once and the leading ten covering approximately 5.4%. Sequencing was carried out using blood. The receptors were sampled from a girl under 18 with multiple sclerosis. Both conserved end residues are part of each CDR3. A D gene is named only where the DNA matches it firmly. Not every row has a clone size; where given, it reads once, few, many or a size class.

DNA: TGTGCCAGCAGTCGTTCACTAGCGGACTTTGGCCACAATGAGCAGTTCTTC; CDR3: CASSRSLADFGHNEQFF; J: TRBJ2-1; D: TRBD2; V: TRBV6-2/TRBV6-3; size: few
DNA: TGCGCCAGCAGCTTGAGCCCAGGGCAGGGTGAAAATCAGCCCCAGCATTTT; CDR3: CASSLSPGQGENQPQHF; J: TRBJ1-5; D: .; V: TRBV5-1; size: few
DNA: TGTGCCAGCAGTTTTAATGGGGTGGGTCAGCCCCAGCATTTT; CDR3: CASSFNGVGQPQHF; J: TRBJ1-5; D: .; V: TRBV27; size: .
DNA: TGCAGTGCTAGAGATGGGGGGGCTTCCGAGCAGTACTTC; CDR3: CSARDGGASEQYF; J: TRBJ2-7; D: .; V: TRBV20-1; size: .
DNA: TGCAGTGCTAGACTCCCGCAGGTAACGACTGAAGCTTTCTTT; CDR3: CSARLPQVTTEAFF; J: TRBJ1-1; D: .; V: TRBV20-1; size: .
DNA: TGTGCCACCAGCAGGAGTAGCGGGGGGGCGCAGTATTTT; CDR3: CATSRSSGGAQYF; J: TRBJ2-3; D: TRBD2; V: TRBV15; size: many
DNA: TGTGCCAGCAGTAAACTAGGGGTATCCTACGAGCAGTACTTC; CDR3: CASSKLGVSYEQYF; J: TRBJ2-7; D: .; V: TRBV6-2/TRBV6-3; size: .
DNA: TGTGCCACCCAGAGCGGGACAGCAATTGGCTACACCTTC; CDR3: CATQSGTAIGYTF; J: TRBJ1-2; D: TRBD1; V: TRBV24-1; size: few
DNA: TGTGCCAGCAGCAATTCCGTAGGGTCCTACAATGAGCAGTTCTTC; CDR3: CASSNSVGSYNEQFF; J: TRBJ2-1; D: .; V: TRBV7-6; size: .
DNA: TGTGCCACCAGCAGAGGCCAGAACTATGGCTACACCTTC; CDR3: CATSRGQNYGYTF; J: TRBJ1-2; D: .; V: TRBV15; size: few
DNA: TGCAGTGCTAGAGAGGGCGGGGGGGATACGCAGTATTTT; CDR3: CSAREGGGDTQYF; J: TRBJ2-3; D: TRBD2; V: TRBV20-1; size: few
DNA: TGTGCCAGCAGCTTAGTCGGGGGGAGTCAGCCCCAGCATTTT; CDR3: CASSLVGGSQPQHF; J: TRBJ1-5; D: .; V: TRBV11-2; size: .
DNA: TGTGCCAGCAGTGAAGCGGCGGGTTGGACAGATACGCAGTATTTT; CDR3: CASSEAAGWTDTQYF; J: TRBJ2-3; D: .; V: TRBV6-1; size: .
DNA: TGTGCCAGCAGTCCAGAAGAGGTTAAACAAGAGACCCAGTACTTC; CDR3: CASSPEEVKQETQYF; J: TRBJ2-5; D: .; V: TRBV12-3/TRBV12-4; size: few
DNA: TGCGCCAGCAGTCTCGGACAGGGGGGCAATTCACCCCTCCACTTT; CDR3: CASSLGQGGNSPLHF; J: TRBJ1-6; D: TRBD1; V: TRBV4-1; size: few
DNA: TGCAGTGCTCCTGGAGACTCAGGCGACAATGAGCAGTACTTC; CDR3: CSAPGDSGDNEQYF; J: TRBJ2-7; D: .; V: TRBV20-1; size: few
DNA: TGTGCCAGCAGTTACCGAGCGGGGGGAAGCACAGATACGCAGTATTTT; CDR3: CASSYRAGGSTDTQYF; J: TRBJ2-3; D: TRBD2; V: TRBV6-5; size: .
DNA: TGCGCCAGCAGCTTTACTTACAGGCCCCGAAACTATGGCTACACCTTC; CDR3: CASSFTYRPRNYGYTF; J: TRBJ1-2; D: .; V: TRBV5-1; size: .
DNA: TGCGCCAGCACCCTCGGGGGGGATACGCAGTATTTT; CDR3: CASTLGGDTQYF; J: TRBJ2-3; D: TRBD2; V: TRBV10-2; size: few
DNA: TGCAGTGCACAAACCGGGACAGAGGGTTACGAGCAGTGCTTC; CDR3: CSAQTGTEGYEQCF; J: TRBJ2-7; D: TRBD1; V: TRBV20-1; size: once
DNA: TGTGCCAGCCGGCGGGTCCAACAGCGGTCCAAAAACATTCAGTACTTC; CDR3: CASRRVQQRSKNIQYF; J: TRBJ2-4; D: .; V: TRBV27; size: .
DNA: TGTGCCAGCAGTGAACGACTCGCGGGGGGCACAGATACGCAGTATTTT; CDR3: CASSERLAGGTDTQYF; J: TRBJ2-3; D: TRBD2; V: TRBV6-1; size: .
DNA: TGTGCCAGCAGCTTAGTGGGACTAGCGGGGCCCACCGGCAATGAGCAGTTCTTC; CDR3: CASSLVGLAGPTGNEQFF; J: TRBJ2-1; D: TRBD2; V: TRBV7-9; size: few
DNA: TGTGCCAGCAGCGTAGGACCTTCGAGGACTGAAGCTTTCTTT; CDR3: CASSVGPSRTEAFF; J: TRBJ1-1; D: .; V: TRBV9; size: few
DNA: TGTGCCAGCAGTTCCCTCGGGACCACAGATACGCAGTATTTT; CDR3: CASSSLGTTDTQYF; J: TRBJ2-3; D: .; V: TRBV12-3/TRBV12-4; size: .
DNA: TGCAGTGCTAGGGATAGCGGGGGGGTCCAAGAGACCCAGTACTTC; CDR3: CSARDSGGVQETQYF; J: TRBJ2-5; D: TRBD2; V: TRBV20-1; size: many
DNA: TGCGCCAGCAGCCAGTTAGCGGGGGGCCACAGCTCCTACAATGAGCAGTACTTC; CDR3: CASSQLAGGHSSYNEQYF; J: TRBJ2-7; D: TRBD2; V: TRBV4-1; size: .
DNA: TGTGCCAGCAGCTTAGCGTGGGAAGGGGATGAGCAGTTCTTC; CDR3: CASSLAWEGDEQFF; J: TRBJ2-1; D: .; V: TRBV7-9; size: few
DNA: TGCAGTGCTACCTTAGGTAACGGCTTCAATCAGCCCCAGCATTTT; CDR3: CSATLGNGFNQPQHF; J: TRBJ1-5; D: .; V: TRBV20-1; size: .
DNA: TGCAGGGCCGAGGGACTAGCGTTCCTCAATGAGCAGTTCTTC; CDR3: CRAEGLAFLNEQFF; J: TRBJ2-1; D: TRBD2; V: TRBV20-1; size: .
DNA: TGTGCCAGCAGCGTGGCGGGGACCACAGATACGCAGTATTTT; CDR3: CASSVAGTTDTQYF; J: TRBJ2-3; D: .; V: TRBV9; size: .
DNA: TGCAGCGTTTCGGGCGGGGGGCCCTTCAATGAGCAGTTCTTC; CDR3: CSVSGGGPFNEQFF; J: TRBJ2-1; D: TRBD2; V: TRBV29-1; size: few
DNA: TGTGCCAGCAGCTTAGGTAAAACGGATAAGCTGTTTTTT; CDR3: CASSLGKTDKLFF; J: TRBJ1-4; D: .; V: TRBV7-2; size: .
DNA: TGTGCCAGCACGTGGGCTACCGGAAACACCATATATTTT; CDR3: CASTWATGNTIYF; J: TRBJ1-3; D: .; V: TRBV3-1; size: .
DNA: TGCAGCGTTCAGAACGGACACTATGGCTACACCTTC; CDR3: CSVQNGHYGYTF; J: TRBJ1-2; D: .; V: TRBV29-1; size: few
DNA: TGTGCCACCAGTGATGGGACAGGGGCCCCCTACGAGCAGTACTTC; CDR3: CATSDGTGAPYEQYF; J: TRBJ2-7; D: TRBD1; V: TRBV24-1; size: .
DNA: TGTGCCAGTAGGCAGAGCACAGATACGCAGTATTTT; CDR3: CASRQSTDTQYF; J: TRBJ2-3; D: .; V: TRBV19; size: .